This T cell receptor beta chain was retrieved from a study of shared T cell receptors in the human thymus. Comments on this clone: Other DNA sequences in the sample encode the same CDR3.

The CDR3 spans 15 residues. The V gene end was trimmed by 4 bases and the J gene end by 0 bases; junction bases not matched to a gene: 6. Germline CDR1 MNHEY, CDR2 SMNVEV (reference sequence). Assay: immunoSEQ multiplex PCR; the TCRdb copy retains only in-frame clones and omits some. The sample includes hundreds of thousands of clones, more than 75% of them seen just once. These data also featured in a second study, about human thymus T cells. That study reports: Healthy Finnish infants undergoing corrective surgery for congenital heart defects were the donors. Thymic and blood repertoires seemed to favor certain V and J genes.

What was sequenced was thymocytes. The chain combines TRBV27 with TRBJ2-7, with TRBD2 identical over 7 bases. The TCR comes from a boy in the first two years of life with a congenital heart defect. Written as DNA, the CDR3 is TGTGCCAGCAGTTACCGTGGCGGGGGCTCCTACGAGCAGTACTTC. As protein: CASSYRGGGSYEQYF.